This T cell receptor (beta chain) was captured by sequencing in a study of OX40 agonist ivuxolimab in advanced cancers. In terms of the full investigation: The costimulatory receptor OX40 (CD134) was targeted by ivuxolimab, a fully human IgG2 agonistic monoclonal antibody. Partial responses occurred in three dose-escalation patients, of whom one had hepatocellular carcinoma and two had cutaneous melanoma. Of the roughly 51 patients in dose escalation, 19 had hepatocellular carcinoma, some 15 had melanoma, 9 had renal cell carcinoma and 9 had head and neck cancer. Peripheral TCRbeta sequencing was intended to test whether TCR sequence diversity was altered and clonal T-cell expansion was caused by ivuxolimab. Intravenous ivuxolimab was administered to patients every 2 weeks at six dose levels: 0.01, 0.1, 0.3, 1.5, 3 and 10 mg/kg. In the dose-escalation cohort, more than 75% of patients were male, and the mean age was roughly 60 years, with a range of roughly 20 to 80. The paper describes the monotherapy dose-escalation part (N of about 54 patients) of the phase I trial of ivuxolimab. Prior anti-PD-1, anti-PD-L1 or anti-CTLA-4 therapy was permitted, and checkpoint inhibitors had been received by around 40% of dose-escalation patients. Points the paper makes about the study in general: In the 0.1-3.0 mg/kg groups, partial responders had among the lowest normalized peripheral clonal expansion, particularly in CD8+ T cells. Antigen specificity was not determined for the clonally expanded peripheral T cells. Low levels of normalized T-cell clonal expansion were also seen in some patients who did not respond. On average, CD8+ T cells showed more expanded clones than CD4+ T cells after ivuxolimab. Clonal expansion of both CD4+ and CD8+ blood T cells was observed from baseline to week 6 at doses 0.1 to 3.0 mg/kg.

With respect to this clone: Its specific antigen is unknown. Base-call qualities are not available, and no considerably larger clone is one nucleotide away.

The CDR3 runs 15 residues from the cysteine to the phenylalanine. Here the CDR3 DNA is all that survives: 45 bases in frame from base 1. Cut back by 0 bases and 4 bases, the V and J ends lie 13 bases apart. CDR1 SGDLS and CDR2 YYNGEE were looked up in the germline V gene. The trial excluded patients who had a history of autoimmune disease or who were on systemic immunosuppression. Peripheral blood for TCR sequencing was collected from all dose cohorts at baseline, on cycle 4 day 1, and on cycle 7 day 1. Samples were obtained from an open-label, multicenter, first-in-human phase I dose-escalation trial of ivuxolimab. Adults with locally advanced or metastatic melanoma, renal cell, hepatocellular, or head and neck squamous cell carcinoma were enrolled in the trial. Before TCR sequencing, CD4+ T cells and CD8+ T cells from peripheral blood were sorted into separate populations. To sequence the TCRbeta CDR3 region, genomic DNA was isolated from the sorted cells. TCRbeta CDR3 regions were sequenced using the immunoSEQ Assay. TCRdb took this table from immuneACCESS and kept in-frame rearrangements with V and J called. Such tables lack part of the clones; where checked against another copy, unresolved V genes explain under half of the gap, and the rest is unexplained. The sample table lists around 150,000 clones, approximately 94% of them with a count of one. Roughly 1% of the sample is held by the ten biggest clonotypes.

This chain joins TRBV9 to TRBJ1-1; TRBD1 might be the D gene, on 5 matching bases. The clonotype comes from an adult with an advanced solid tumor such as melanoma, head and neck, liver or kidney cancer. Sample: CD4+ or CD8+ T cells sorted from blood, taken in a trial of the OX40 agonist ivuxolimab. CDR3 loop: CASSVGGELGTEAFF. The bases read TGTGCCAGCAGCGTAGGGGGGGAGCTCGGCACTGAAGCTTTCTTT.